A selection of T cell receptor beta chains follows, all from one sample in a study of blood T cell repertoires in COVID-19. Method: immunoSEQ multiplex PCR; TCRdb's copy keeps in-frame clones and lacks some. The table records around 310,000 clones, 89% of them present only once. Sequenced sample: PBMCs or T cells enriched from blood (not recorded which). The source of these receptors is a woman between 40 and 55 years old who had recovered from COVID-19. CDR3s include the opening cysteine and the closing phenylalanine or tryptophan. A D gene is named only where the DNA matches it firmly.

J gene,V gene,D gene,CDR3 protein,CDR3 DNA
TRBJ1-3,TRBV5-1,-,CASSDQGFGNTIYF,TGCGCCAGCAGCGATCAGGGATTTGGAAACACCATATATTTT
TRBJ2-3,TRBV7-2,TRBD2,CASSLVGYGGGDTQYF,TGTGCCAGCAGCTTAGTTGGTTATGGGGGGGGAGATACGCAGTATTTT
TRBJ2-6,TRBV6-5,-,CASSQILSGANVLTF,TGTGCCAGCAGTCAGATCCTCTCTGGGGCCAACGTCCTGACTTTC
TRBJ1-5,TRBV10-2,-,CASSDRGHSNQPQHF,TGCGCCAGCAGTGACCGGGGACATAGCAATCAGCCCCAGCATTTT
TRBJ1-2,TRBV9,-,CASSVVTTHGYTF,TGTGCCAGCAGCGTAGTCACAACGCATGGCTACACCTTC
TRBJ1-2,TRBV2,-,CASRWDISEDGYGYTF,TGTGCCAGCAGATGGGACATCTCAGAGGACGGCTATGGCTACACCTTC
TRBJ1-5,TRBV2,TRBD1,CASSGDSGNQPQHF,TGTGCCAGCAGCGGGGACAGCGGGAATCAGCCCCAGCATTTT
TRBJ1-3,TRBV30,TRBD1,CAWTPDRVGNTIYF,TGTGCCTGGACCCCTGACAGGGTAGGAAACACCATATATTTT
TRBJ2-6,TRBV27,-,CASSTQGFGANVLTF,TGTGCCAGCAGCACTCAGGGTTTTGGGGCCAACGTCCTGACTTTC
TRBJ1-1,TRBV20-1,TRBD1,CSASMTGMNTEAFF,TGCAGTGCTAGTATGACAGGGATGAACACTGAAGCTTTCTTT
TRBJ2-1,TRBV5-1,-,CASSLSGYSEEQFF,TGCGCCAGCAGCTTATCGGGGTACTCAGAAGAGCAGTTCTTC
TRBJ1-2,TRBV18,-,CASSPEPSYGYTF,TGTGCCAGCTCACCCGAGCCGTCCTATGGCTACACCTTC
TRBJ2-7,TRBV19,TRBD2,CASSWGGTLSYEQYF,TGTGCCAGTAGTTGGGGGGGTACCCTCTCCTACGAGCAGTACTTC
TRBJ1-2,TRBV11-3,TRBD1,CASSLGGLRQGNGYTF,TGTGCCAGCAGCTTAGGCGGGTTGAGACAGGGGAATGGCTACACCTTC
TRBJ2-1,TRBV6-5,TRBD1,CASSSPGQGPEWVF,TGTGCCAGCAGTTCGCCGGGACAGGGACCCGAGTGGGTCTTC
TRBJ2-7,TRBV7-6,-,CASGLRGGSNSYEQYF,TGTGCCAGCGGACTAAGGGGGGGGTCGAACTCCTACGAGCAGTACTTC
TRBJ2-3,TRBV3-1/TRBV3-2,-,CASSRELALSDTQYF,TGTGCCAGCAGCCGGGAACTAGCACTCTCCGATACGCAGTATTTT
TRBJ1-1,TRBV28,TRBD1,CASSYRGRGTEAFF,TGTGCCAGCAGTTACAGGGGGCGCGGGACTGAAGCTTTCTTT
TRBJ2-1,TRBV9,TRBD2,CASSGLSGRAYNEQFF,TGTGCCAGCAGCGGACTAAGCGGGAGAGCCTACAATGAGCAGTTCTTC
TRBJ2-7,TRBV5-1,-,CASSFGPSQEQYF,TGCGCCAGCAGCTTTGGGCCTAGCCAAGAGCAGTACTTC